A selection of T cell receptor beta chains follows, all from one sample in a study of OX40 agonist ivuxolimab in advanced cancers. Clones were sequenced by immunoSEQ multiplex PCR, and TCRdb holds only the in-frame ones, with some missing. Of some 86,000 clones listed, less than 95% were seen once; the top ten hold 0.3% to 0.4%. The sequences come from CD4+ or CD8+ T cells sorted from blood, collected in a trial of the OX40 agonist ivuxolimab. These receptors came from an adult with an advanced solid tumor such as melanoma, head and neck, liver or kidney cancer. CDR3s include the opening cysteine and the closing phenylalanine or tryptophan. Each record gives: CDR3 protein, V gene, J gene.

cdr3_aa: CASTLGEPSGDQYF
v_call: TRBV11-1
j_call: TRBJ2-5

cdr3_aa: CASSHGGLAGASTYNEQFF
v_call: TRBV5-8
j_call: TRBJ2-1

cdr3_aa: CATRVVNEKLFF
v_call: TRBV28
j_call: TRBJ1-4

cdr3_aa: CASSYPGDEQGTQYF
v_call: TRBV6-6
j_call: TRBJ2-5

cdr3_aa: CASSRGGDYGYTF
v_call: TRBV9
j_call: TRBJ1-2

cdr3_aa: CASSRDRRGPTEAFF
v_call: TRBV27
j_call: TRBJ1-1

cdr3_aa: CASRDRGRDEAFF
v_call: TRBV10-2
j_call: TRBJ1-1

cdr3_aa: CASSEQVAQPQHF
v_call: TRBV6-5
j_call: TRBJ1-5

cdr3_aa: CASSLVSAVTGELFF
v_call: TRBV7-2
j_call: TRBJ2-2

cdr3_aa: CASSSGLAPETQYF
v_call: TRBV7-7
j_call: TRBJ2-5

cdr3_aa: CASSYSTSGANQPQHF
v_call: TRBV6-5
j_call: TRBJ1-5

cdr3_aa: CASSGQLNQPQHF
v_call: TRBV2
j_call: TRBJ1-5

cdr3_aa: CATSRVGGSTDTQYF
v_call: TRBV15
j_call: TRBJ2-3

cdr3_aa: CASSERDGAGGLTDTQYF
v_call: TRBV2
j_call: TRBJ2-3

cdr3_aa: CASSLPGQGADSNQPQHF
v_call: TRBV28
j_call: TRBJ1-5

cdr3_aa: CASSLGGRPNYGYTF
v_call: TRBV18
j_call: TRBJ1-2

cdr3_aa: CASSRGLAGNEQFF
v_call: TRBV7-2
j_call: TRBJ2-1

cdr3_aa: CASSLRGALGNTIYF
v_call: TRBV5-5
j_call: TRBJ1-3

cdr3_aa: CASSDGGAGANVLTF
v_call: TRBV10-2
j_call: TRBJ2-6

cdr3_aa: CASSLSGRTEAFF
v_call: TRBV5-4
j_call: TRBJ1-1

cdr3_aa: CASSPVGHLTNEKLFF
v_call: TRBV7-6
j_call: TRBJ1-4

cdr3_aa: CASSQREGAKNIQYF
v_call: TRBV14
j_call: TRBJ2-4

cdr3_aa: CASSPQGAGNQPQHF
v_call: TRBV28
j_call: TRBJ1-5

cdr3_aa: CASSYPAITEGDTQYF
v_call: TRBV6-6
j_call: TRBJ2-3

cdr3_aa: CASSSGAGVSGANVLTF
v_call: TRBV5-1
j_call: TRBJ2-6

cdr3_aa: CASSEGLAGGLSMNTQYF
v_call: TRBV9
j_call: TRBJ2-3

cdr3_aa: CASSYISGVGTEAFF
v_call: TRBV6-9
j_call: TRBJ1-1

cdr3_aa: CASSPLAGGNNEQFF
v_call: TRBV18
j_call: TRBJ2-1

cdr3_aa: CASSLSYGYTF
v_call: TRBV28
j_call: TRBJ1-2

cdr3_aa: CASSPSSAALYGYTF
v_call: TRBV18
j_call: TRBJ1-2

cdr3_aa: CASSKTGQGNQPQHF
v_call: TRBV19
j_call: TRBJ1-5

cdr3_aa: CASSVIRQGITGELFF
v_call: TRBV11-2
j_call: TRBJ2-2

cdr3_aa: CASSPPYGGQGGSDTQYF
v_call: TRBV18
j_call: TRBJ2-3

cdr3_aa: CASSIDGVRGYEQYF
v_call: TRBV19
j_call: TRBJ2-7

cdr3_aa: CASSPMGGDEQFF
v_call: TRBV5-4
j_call: TRBJ2-1

cdr3_aa: CASSLGDRDLQPQHF
v_call: TRBV28
j_call: TRBJ1-5

cdr3_aa: CASSRTGDTDTQYF
v_call: TRBV27
j_call: TRBJ2-3

cdr3_aa: CASGQIYGYTF
v_call: TRBV6-1
j_call: TRBJ1-2

cdr3_aa: CASSGRGGYNEQFF
v_call: TRBV9
j_call: TRBJ2-1

cdr3_aa: CASSVTGRSYNSPLHF
v_call: TRBV27
j_call: TRBJ1-6

cdr3_aa: CASSLLRHGLAASYNEQFF
v_call: TRBV5-8
j_call: TRBJ2-1

cdr3_aa: CASSLDEGGFYIAYTEAFF
v_call: TRBV11-2
j_call: TRBJ1-1

cdr3_aa: CASSLGGSVVETQYF
v_call: TRBV6-5
j_call: TRBJ2-5

cdr3_aa: CASSLVGQGTGELFF
v_call: TRBV5-1
j_call: TRBJ2-2